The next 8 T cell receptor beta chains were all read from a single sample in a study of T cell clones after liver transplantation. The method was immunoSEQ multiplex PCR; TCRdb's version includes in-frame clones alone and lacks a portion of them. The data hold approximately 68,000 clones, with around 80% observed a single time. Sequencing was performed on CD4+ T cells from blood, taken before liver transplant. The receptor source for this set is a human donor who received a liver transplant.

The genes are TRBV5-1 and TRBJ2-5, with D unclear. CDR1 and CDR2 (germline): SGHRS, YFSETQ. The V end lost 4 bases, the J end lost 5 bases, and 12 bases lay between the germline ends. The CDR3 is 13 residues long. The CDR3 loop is CASSEPPGETQYF. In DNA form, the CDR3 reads TGCGCCAGCAGCGAACCTCCCGGGGAGACCCAGTACTTC.

CDR3 bases: TGTGCCAGCAATTCGAACAGGAAAGGATCTGGGGCCAACGTCCTGACTTTC. This codes for CASNSNRKGSGANVLTF. The chain has TRBV28 and TRBJ2-6, with D maybe TRBD1 (5 bases). CDR3 size: 17 residues. V dropped 7 bases and J dropped 1 base, with 17 bases sitting between them. The germline V gene encodes CDR1 MDHEN and CDR2 SYDVKM.

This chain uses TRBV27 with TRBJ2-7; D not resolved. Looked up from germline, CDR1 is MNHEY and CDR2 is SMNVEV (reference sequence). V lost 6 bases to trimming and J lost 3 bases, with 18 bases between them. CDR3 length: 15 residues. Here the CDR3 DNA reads TGTGCCAGCAGGGTAAGCTGGGCCAGTGACTACGAGCAGTACTTC. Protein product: CASRVSWASDYEQYF.

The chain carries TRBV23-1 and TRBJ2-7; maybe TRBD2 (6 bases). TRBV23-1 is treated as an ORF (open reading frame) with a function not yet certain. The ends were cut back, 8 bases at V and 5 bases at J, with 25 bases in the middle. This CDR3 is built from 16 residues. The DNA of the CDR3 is TGCGCCAGCCCCCAAGGGAGGACCGAGAGTATCAACGAGCAGTACTTC. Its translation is CASPQGRTESINEQYF.

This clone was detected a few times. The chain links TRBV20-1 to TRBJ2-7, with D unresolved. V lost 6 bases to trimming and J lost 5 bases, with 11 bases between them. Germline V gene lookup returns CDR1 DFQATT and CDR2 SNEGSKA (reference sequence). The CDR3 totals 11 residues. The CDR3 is CSAGQGHEQYF. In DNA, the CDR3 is TGCAGTGCCGGTCAAGGGCACGAGCAGTACTTC.

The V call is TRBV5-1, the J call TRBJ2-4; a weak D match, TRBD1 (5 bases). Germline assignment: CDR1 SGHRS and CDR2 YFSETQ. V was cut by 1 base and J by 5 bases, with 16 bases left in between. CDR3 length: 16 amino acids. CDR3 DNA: TGCGCCAGCAGCTTGAGGCAGGGCAGTGGGGAAAACATTCAGTACTTC. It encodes CASSLRQGSGENIQYF.

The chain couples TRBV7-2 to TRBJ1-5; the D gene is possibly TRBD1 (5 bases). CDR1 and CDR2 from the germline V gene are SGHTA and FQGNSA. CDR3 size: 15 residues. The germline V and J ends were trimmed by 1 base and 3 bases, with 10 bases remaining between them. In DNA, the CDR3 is TGTGCCAGCAGCTTAGATGGGGGGTACAATCAGCCCCAGCATTTT. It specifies CASSLDGGYNQPQHF. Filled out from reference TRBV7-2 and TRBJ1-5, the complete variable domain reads GAGVSQSPSNKVTEKGKDVELRCDPISGHTALYWYRQSLGQGLEFLIYFQGNSAPDKSGLPSDRFSAERTGGSVSTLTIQRTQQEDSAVYLCASSLDGGYNQPQHFGDGTRLSIL.

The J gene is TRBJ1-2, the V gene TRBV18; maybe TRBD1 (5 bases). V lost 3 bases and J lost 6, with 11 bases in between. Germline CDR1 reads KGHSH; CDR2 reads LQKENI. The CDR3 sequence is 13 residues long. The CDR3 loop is CASSPAAGNGYTF. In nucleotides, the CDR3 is TGTGCCAGCTCACCGGCGGCAGGGAATGGCTACACCTTC. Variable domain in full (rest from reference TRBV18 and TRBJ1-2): NAGVMQNPRHLVRRRGQEARLRCSPMKGHSHVYWYRQLPEEGLKFMVYLQKENIIDESGMPKERFSAEFPKEGPSILRIQQVVRGDSAAYFCASSPAAGNGYTFGSGTRLTVV.